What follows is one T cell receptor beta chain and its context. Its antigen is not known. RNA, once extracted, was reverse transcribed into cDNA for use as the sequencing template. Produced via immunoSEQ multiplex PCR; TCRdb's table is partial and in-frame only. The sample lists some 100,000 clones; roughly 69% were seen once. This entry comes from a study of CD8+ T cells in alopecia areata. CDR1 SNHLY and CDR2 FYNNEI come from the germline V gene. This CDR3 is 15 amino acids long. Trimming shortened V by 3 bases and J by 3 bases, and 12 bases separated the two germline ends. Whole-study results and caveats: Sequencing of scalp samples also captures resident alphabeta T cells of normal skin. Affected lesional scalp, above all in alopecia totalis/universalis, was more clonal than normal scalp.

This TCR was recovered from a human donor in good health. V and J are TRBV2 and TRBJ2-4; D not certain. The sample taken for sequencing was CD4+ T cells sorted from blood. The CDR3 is CASSDGHPGKNIQYF. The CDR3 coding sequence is TGTGCCAGCAGTGACGGGCACCCGGGCAAAAACATTCAGTACTTC.